Below, one T cell receptor (beta chain) is given with its context. This specimen belongs to a study of control samples from healthy donors and cancer patients. The table came from immunoSEQ multiplex PCR; TCRdb's copy has only in-frame clones and leaves some out. Here the sample spans some 120,000 clones, roughly nine tenths being singletons. The CDR3 length is 14 residues. The V end lost 5 bases, the J end lost 1 base, and 11 bases lay between the germline ends. Per the germline V gene, CDR1 is MNHEY and CDR2 is SVGAGI. The sample was PBMCs. The clonotype was recovered from a woman aged 45 to 65 with colorectal cancer. The chain combines TRBV6-5 with TRBJ2-5; no clear D gene. The CDR3 loop is CASSRARSQETQYF. The CDR3 DNA reads as TGTGCCAGCAGTCGAGCCCGAAGCCAAGAGACCCAGTACTTC.